The entry that follows covers one T cell receptor (beta chain) sequence. Looked up from germline, CDR1 is SEHNR and CDR2 is FQNEAQ (reference sequence). J gave up 7 bases and V 3 bases, and 3 bases lay outside the gene matches. This CDR3 is built from 14 residues. This record comes from a study of blood T cell repertoires in COVID-19. Study context: Material from acute and convalescent COVID-19 was sourced from the United States, Italy and Spain.

Each exposed participant met a COVID-19 case in the 2 weeks preceding study entry. Clones were read by immunoSEQ multiplex PCR, and TCRdb kept only the in-frame ones, dropping some. Among approximately 380,000 clones, roughly nine tenths were seen once, and the ten largest hold just over 0.85%. The chain couples TRBV7-9 to TRBJ2-1, with 10 bases fitting TRBD1. This receptor was taken from a woman aged 40 to 50 who had been exposed to COVID-19. Sample: PBMCs or T cells enriched from blood (not recorded which). Here the CDR3 DNA reads TGTGCCAGCAGCTTGAGACAGGGGGCTAATGAGCAGTTCTTC. Protein: CASSLRQGANEQFF.